The TCR beta chain under discussion was sequenced for a study of T cells in localized non-small cell lung cancer. Sequencing was performed with immunoSEQ multiplex PCR; in TCRdb, only in-frame clones are kept and a portion is missing. The sample contains tens of thousands of clones, about nine tenths of which appear only once. Study conclusions and caveats: Paired adjacent lung recovered a median about 60 of the top 100 tumor clones. In the blood, greater T cell density corresponded to longer overall survival. Sequencing involved a lone tumor region, leaving heterogeneity possible. Peak T cell clonality was found in uninvolved adjacent lung, exceeding tumor.

Germline V gene sequence: CDR1 SGHDT, CDR2 YYEEEE. The CDR3 consists of 17 residues. V gave up 4 bases and J gave up 4 bases; unmatched junction bases: 8. Turning to this clone: Its antigen is undetermined.

The genes are TRBV5-6 and TRBJ2-2; 12 nucleotides match TRBD1. The receptor comes from a man aged 40 to 69 with stage III lung adenocarcinoma. The sample was peripheral blood mononuclear cells, taken before any cancer treatment. CDR3 in amino acids: CASSLAGTGGITGELFF. The CDR3 DNA sequence: TGTGCCAGCAGCCTCGCGGGGACAGGGGGCATCACCGGGGAGCTGTTTTTT. Full variable domain (rest looked up from reference TRBV5-6 and TRBJ2-2): DAGVTQSPTHLIKTRGQQVTLRCSPKSGHDTVSWYQQALGQGPQFIFQYYEEEERQRGNFPDRFSGHQFPNYSSELNVNALLLGDSALYLCASSLAGTGGITGELFFGEGSRLTVL.